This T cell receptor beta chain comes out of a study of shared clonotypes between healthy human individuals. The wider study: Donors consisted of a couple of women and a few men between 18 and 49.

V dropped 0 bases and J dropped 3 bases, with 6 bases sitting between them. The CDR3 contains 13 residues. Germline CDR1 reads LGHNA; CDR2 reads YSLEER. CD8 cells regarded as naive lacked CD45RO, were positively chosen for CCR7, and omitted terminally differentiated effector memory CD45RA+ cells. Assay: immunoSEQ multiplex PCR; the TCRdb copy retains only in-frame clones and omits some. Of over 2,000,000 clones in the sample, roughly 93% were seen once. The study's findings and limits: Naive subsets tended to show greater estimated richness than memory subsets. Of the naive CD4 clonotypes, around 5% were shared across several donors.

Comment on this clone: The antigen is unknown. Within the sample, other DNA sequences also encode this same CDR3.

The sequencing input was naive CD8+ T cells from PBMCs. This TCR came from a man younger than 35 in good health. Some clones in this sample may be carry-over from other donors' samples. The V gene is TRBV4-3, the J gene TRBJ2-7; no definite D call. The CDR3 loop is CASSQDPDYEQYF. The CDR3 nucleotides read TGCGCCAGCAGCCAAGACCCCGACTACGAGCAGTACTTC.